These 18 T cell receptor beta chains were sequenced from one sample in a study of blood T cell repertoires in COVID-19. Some clones are missing from TCRdb's copy, which holds only in-frame ones; the method was immunoSEQ multiplex PCR. The sample carries approximately 97,000 clones, about 72% recorded once. The sequenced sample consisted of peripheral blood. The receptors originated from a man aged 60 to 75 with active or convalescent COVID-19.

The gene calls are TRBV5-1 and TRBJ2-2; a possible D gene is TRBD1 (6 bases). Germline V gives CDR1 SGHRS, CDR2 YFSETQ. V was trimmed by 4 bases and J by 6 bases, leaving 16 bases between them. This CDR3 region has 15 residues. CDR3 residues: CASSLRDMGSGELFF. Written as DNA, the CDR3 is TGCGCCAGCAGCCTCCGGGACATGGGTTCCGGGGAGCTGTTTTTT.

The rearrangement links TRBV11-3 to TRBJ2-4, with D unresolved. The CDR3 extends over 12 amino acids. Germline V gene lookup returns CDR1 SGHNT and CDR2 YENEEA. V lost 5 bases and J lost 8, with 10 bases in between. CDR3 nucleotides: TGTGCCAGCAGCCTCTTTAAGCACATTCAGTACTTC. Protein: CASSLFKHIQYF.

The V gene is TRBV9, the J gene TRBJ1-5; 8 nucleotides agree with TRBD1. Germline CDR1 SGDLS, CDR2 YYNGEE. The CDR3 runs 14 residues. Losses at the gene ends were 2 bases for V and 6 bases for J; bases not matched to a gene: 4. The CDR3 region has the DNA TGTGCCAGCAGCGTCGGACAGGGCGGTCAGCCCCAGCATTTT. Translating it yields CASSVGQGGQPQHF.

The J gene is TRBJ1-3, the V gene TRBV6-6; no definite D call. Germline V gives CDR1 MNHNY, CDR2 SVGAGI (reference sequence). V lost 2 bases to trimming and J lost 4 bases, with 9 bases between them. The CDR3 contains 14 residues. The CDR3 DNA follows: TGTGCCAGCAGTTACGCGGAGGGAGGAAACACCATATATTTT. This translates into CASSYAEGGNTIYF.

This sequence joins TRBV7-9 and TRBJ2-2, with D uncertain. Germline V gene sequence: CDR1 SEHNR, CDR2 FQNEAQ (reference sequence). V dropped 6 bases and J dropped 0 bases, with 5 bases sitting between them. The CDR3 has 13 residues. The CDR3 protein is CASSLTNTGELFF. CDR3 in DNA: TGTGCCAGCAGTCTAACGAACACCGGGGAGCTGTTTTTT. Full variable domain (missing parts from reference TRBV7-9 and TRBJ2-2): DTGVSQNPRHKITKRGQNVTFRCDPISEHNRLYWYRQTLGQGPEFLTYFQNEAQLEKSRLLSDRFSAERPKGSFSTLEIQRTEQGDSAMYLCASSLTNTGELFFGEGSRLTVL.

The rearrangement joins TRBV3-1 (or the pseudogene TRBV3-2) to TRBJ2-7; the D gene is possibly TRBD2 (6 bases). Germline CDR1 and CDR2: LGHDT and YNNKEL (reference sequence). This CDR3 has 13 amino acids. The CDR3 region is CASSLRDSHEQYV. CDR3 nucleotide sequence: TGTGCCAGCAGCCTACGGGACTCCCACGAGCAGTACGTC.

The chain links TRBV5-4 to TRBJ2-1; a possible D gene is TRBD2 (6 bases). Trimming took off 0 bases at V and 2 bases at J, with 12 bases between the two ends. The CDR3 totals 16 residues. Germline V CDR1 and CDR2: SGHNT, YYREEE (reference sequence). The CDR3 loop reads CASSLVPGVTYNEQFF. CDR3 sequence (DNA): TGTGCCAGCAGCTTGGTACCGGGAGTTACCTACAATGAGCAGTTCTTC.

The genes are TRBV3-1 (or the pseudogene TRBV3-2) and TRBJ2-7; D call uncertain. Deletions cut 0 bases from V and 2 bases from J, with 14 bases between. The V gene's germline CDR1 is LGHDT and CDR2 YNNKEL (reference sequence). This CDR3 has 16 amino acids. The CDR3 spells CASSQEAASLTYEQYF. CDR3 sequence (DNA): TGTGCCAGCAGCCAAGAGGCGGCTAGTCTCACCTACGAGCAGTACTTC.

The count of this clone is one. V gene TRBV6-4 combines with J gene TRBJ2-1; a weak D match, TRBD1 (7 bases). V lost 4 bases and J lost 6, with 16 bases in between. Germline values: CDR1 MRHNA, CDR2 SNTAGT. This CDR3 is built from 15 residues. The chain's CDR3 is CASSGEFQGGNEQFF. The CDR3 DNA reads as TGTGCCAGCAGTGGGGAGTTCCAGGGGGGCAATGAGCAGTTCTTC.

This chain joins TRBV7-3 and TRBJ2-3, with a tentative D call TRBD2 (6 bases). The germline gives CDR1 SGHTA, CDR2 FQGTGA. CDR3 size: 15 residues. Between the trimmed V and J ends, which lost 4 bases and 1 base, there was a span of 12 bases. The CDR3 protein is CASSYTTGGTDTQYF. In DNA, the CDR3 is TGTGCCAGCAGCTACACAACGGGGGGCACAGATACGCAGTATTTT.

The chain has TRBV12-3 or TRBV12-4 and TRBJ2-3, with 8 bases fitting TRBD1. With V trimmed by 7 bases and J by 9 bases, 9 bases remained unmatched. The CDR3 runs 13 residues. The CDR3 bases are TGTGCCAGCACTTCAGGGGGCGGAAAAACGCAGTATTTT. The encoded protein is CASTSGGGKTQYF.

The J gene is TRBJ2-1, the V gene TRBV14; TRBD2 might be the D (6 bases). This CDR3 has 14 amino acids. Trimming cost V 6 bases and J 2 bases, with 11 bases left between them. CDR1 and CDR2 (germline): SGHDN, FVKESK. The CDR3 reads CASRGGPTYNEQFF. In nucleotides, the CDR3 is TGTGCCAGCAGGGGAGGCCCGACCTACAATGAGCAGTTCTTC.

The V and J genes are TRBV12-3 or TRBV12-4 and TRBJ2-1, with D tentatively TRBD1 (6 bases). This CDR3 spans 13 amino acids. Trimming pared 5 bases from V and 7 bases from J, leaving 12 bases between. The CDR3 spells CASSHYRENEQFF. CDR3 nucleotides: TGTGCCAGCAGTCACTACAGGGAGAATGAGCAGTTCTTC.

The chain combines TRBV11-3 with TRBJ2-1; tentative D call: TRBD2 (5 bases). The CDR3 consists of 16 residues. The germline V and J ends were trimmed by 5 bases and 1 base, with 15 bases remaining between them. Germline V gene sequence: CDR1 SGHNT, CDR2 YENEEA. CDR3 residues: CASSPGSGTSYNEQFF. The CDR3 region has the DNA TGTGCCAGCAGCCCCGGGTCGGGAACGTCCTACAATGAGCAGTTCTTC.

The V gene is TRBV11-3, the J gene TRBJ2-7; D gene unclear. Between the trimmed V and J ends, which lost 3 bases and 3 bases, there was a span of 6 bases. This CDR3 is 12 amino acids long. Per the germline V gene, CDR1 is SGHNT and CDR2 is YENEEA. CDR3 residues: CASSFSGYEQYF. In nucleotides, the CDR3 is TGTGCCAGCAGCTTCTCCGGCTACGAGCAGTACTTC.

The V gene is TRBV6-4, the J gene TRBJ2-3; possibly TRBD2 for D (6 bases). Germline assignment: CDR1 MRHNA and CDR2 SNTAGT. Between the trimmed V and J ends, which lost 4 bases and 8 bases, there was a span of 13 bases. This CDR3 has 13 residues. The DNA of the CDR3 is TGTGCCAGCAGTGCTCAGGAGGGAGGTACGCAGTATTTT. This sequence encodes CASSAQEGGTQYF.

This chain links TRBV28 with TRBJ2-7; D gene ambiguous. This CDR3 spans 13 amino acids. Germline assignment: CDR1 MDHEN and CDR2 SYDVKM. V dropped 5 bases and J dropped 5 bases, with 13 bases sitting between them. This CDR3 reads CASSELLRNEQYF. In DNA, the CDR3 is TGTGCCAGCAGTGAACTACTGCGGAACGAGCAGTACTTC. The whole variable domain, filled in from reference TRBV28 and TRBJ2-7, reads DVKVTQSSRYLVKRTGEKVFLECVQDMDHENMFWYRQDPGLGLRLIYFSYDVKMKEKGDIPEGYSVSREKKERFSLILESASTNQTSMYLCASSELLRNEQYFGPGTRLTVT.

The genes are TRBV6-5 and TRBJ2-1; D is perhaps TRBD2 (6 bases). Germline CDR1 and CDR2: MNHEY and SVGAGI. Trimming left V 8 bases short and J 2 bases short, with 16 bases between. The CDR3 has 15 residues. The CDR3 nucleotides are TGTGCCAGCGGGGTACGGGGAGGCCCCTACAATGAGCAGTTCTTC. Translating it yields CASGVRGGPYNEQFF.